The rows below give T cell receptor beta chains drawn from one sample of a study of control samples from healthy donors and cancer patients. The data were produced by immunoSEQ multiplex PCR, yet TCRdb's version contains in-frame clones alone and is incomplete. The sample carries about 170,000 clones, 91% recorded once. The specimen was blood. The receptors come from a woman younger than 45 in good health. Each CDR3 is given without its conserved first and last residue.

v_gene: TRBV6-1
CDR3aa: ASSEAGGGNTIY

v_gene: TRBV7-8
CDR3aa: ASRDNRHTEAF

v_gene: TRBV25-1
CDR3aa: ASSDRQGRNTGELF

v_gene: TRBV14
CDR3aa: ASSQDRGINTGELF

v_gene: TRBV9
CDR3aa: ASSDAGSSGNTIY

v_gene: TRBV4-1
CDR3aa: ASSQTGVETQY

v_gene: TRBV24-1
CDR3aa: ATSEPGQGDYGYT

v_gene: TRBV6-5
CDR3aa: ASRTSDTGELF

v_gene: TRBV19
CDR3aa: ASSIEGGLAGNEQF

v_gene: TRBV30
CDR3aa: AWSDSGRPPYSNQPQH

v_gene: TRBV18
CDR3aa: ASSPPTGGNYGYT

v_gene: TRBV25-1
CDR3aa: ASRGQGKHEKLF

v_gene: TRBV7-8
CDR3aa: ASSPPGTGQETQY

v_gene: TRBV5-1
CDR3aa: ASSLGVVMSNEKLF

v_gene: TRBV5-6
CDR3aa: ASSWGLAVTYEQY

v_gene: TRBV3-1/TRBV3-2
CDR3aa: ASSQVGPLEAF

v_gene: TRBV5-1
CDR3aa: ASSLAGDRANTEAF

v_gene: TRBV5-1
CDR3aa: ASSLSPGRSGNTIY

v_gene: TRBV12-3/TRBV12-4
CDR3aa: ASSSRGNTEAF

v_gene: TRBV7-3
CDR3aa: ASSSRQDPSTDTQY

v_gene: TRBV6-5
CDR3aa: ASSYSRGRYGYT

v_gene: TRBV12-3/TRBV12-4
CDR3aa: ASSLAEKLF

v_gene: TRBV19
CDR3aa: ASSPHSNQPQH

v_gene: TRBV11-2
CDR3aa: ASSLQRNNEQF

v_gene: TRBV24-1
CDR3aa: ATSDLSGPLNQPQH

v_gene: TRBV15
CDR3aa: ATSRDTGVGQPQH

v_gene: TRBV7-9
CDR3aa: ASSLLAGVGEQY

v_gene: TRBV15
CDR3aa: ATSRDKDYGYT

v_gene: TRBV21-1
CDR3aa: ASSKRRLLNIQY

v_gene: TRBV3-1/TRBV3-2
CDR3aa: ASSPRTGGGYT

v_gene: TRBV5-8
CDR3aa: ASSLSSTSGISYEQY

v_gene: TRBV6-1
CDR3aa: ASSEAGGGGNQPQH

v_gene: TRBV19
CDR3aa: ASSMGLAYNEQF

v_gene: TRBV7-3
CDR3aa: ASSLQNRGNEQF

v_gene: TRBV5-5
CDR3aa: ASSPAGTGGSPLH

v_gene: TRBV2
CDR3aa: ASSGWGGEKLF

v_gene: TRBV6-1
CDR3aa: ASSEQENSPLH

v_gene: TRBV7-2
CDR3aa: ASSLGAGNTEAF

v_gene: TRBV5-4
CDR3aa: ASSRPTSGEQF

v_gene: TRBV7-8
CDR3aa: ASSLGSGEETQY

v_gene: TRBV11-2
CDR3aa: ASSVDRPSSYEQY

v_gene: TRBV5-1
CDR3aa: ASSSTGSMNTEAF

v_gene: TRBV10-2
CDR3aa: ASSEMNRGEQY

v_gene: TRBV9
CDR3aa: ASSQTGGGTGELF

v_gene: TRBV5-6
CDR3aa: ASSLGVGGYEQY

v_gene: TRBV10-1
CDR3aa: ASRLAGGDTQY

v_gene: TRBV5-4
CDR3aa: ASSPGTGFPYEKY

v_gene: TRBV28
CDR3aa: ASSPRETQY

v_gene: TRBV15
CDR3aa: ATSRGGREVDTEAF

v_gene: TRBV18
CDR3aa: ASSPPRGPLYGYT

v_gene: TRBV7-8
CDR3aa: ASSLDGTGGRYGYT